This T cell receptor beta chain comes out of a study of shared T cell receptors in the human thymus. Libraries were prepared by immunoSEQ multiplex PCR; TCRdb keeps only in-frame clonotypes and omits some of them. The data show 720,000 or so clones, with around 85% seen just once and 0.008% to 0.011% held by the top ten. Germline V gene data show CDR1 as SGDLS and CDR2 as YYNGEE. The V and J ends lost 4 bases and 1 base respectively, with 13 bases between them. The CDR3 has 15 residues. This sample also belongs to another study, concerning human thymus T cells. That report notes: Corrective heart surgery yielded resections, and these provided the thymus tissue. Gene usage for V and J segments appeared biased in thymic and blood repertoires.

The genes are TRBV9 and TRBJ2-3, with D perhaps matching TRBD1 (5 bases). The sample consisted of thymocytes. This clonotype originated in a girl under three years old with a congenital heart defect. The CDR3 sequence: CASSPTGRRTDTQYF. The CDR3, as DNA: TGTGCCAGCAGCCCAACAGGTCGCCGCACAGATACGCAGTATTTT. The full variable domain, with the rest looked up from reference TRBV9 and TRBJ2-3, is DSGVTQTPKHLITATGQRVTLRCSPRSGDLSVYWYQQSLDQGLQFLIQYYNGEERAKGNILERFSAQQFPDLHSELNLSSLELGDSALYFCASSPTGRRTDTQYFGPGTRLTVL.